This T cell receptor (beta chain) was captured by sequencing in a study of blood T cells in healthy people across ages. The length of the CDR3 is 19 residues. With V trimmed by 0 bases and J by 1 base, 11 bases remained unmatched. The germline V gene encodes CDR1 DFQATT and CDR2 SNEGSKA (reference sequence). Then a second PCR, running roughly 7 to 11 cycles, was carried out with a sample-barcoded 5' primer and a J-beta primer mix. CDR3-containing paired-end reads numbered at least 3 million in each sample. Via MiXCR, TCRdb re-called the 5' RACE reads, giving one row per CDR3 protein. The sample includes just over 1 million distinct CDR3 sequences, around 45% of them seen just once.

This sequence originates from a woman aged 60-75 years in good health. The chain combines TRBV20-1 with TRBJ2-3; the match to TRBD2 covers 12 bases. Specimen: blood. CDR3 in DNA: TGCAGTGCTAGAGATCCCGGACTAGCGGGAAGGTTCCGCACAGATACGCAGTATTTT. Translated: CSARDPGLAGRFRTDTQYF.